This T cell receptor beta chain was sequenced during a study of a mutant IDH1 vaccine in newly diagnosed glioma. Study in general: Patients were given eight vaccinations, scheduled in weeks 1, 3, 5, 7, 11, 15, 19 and 23. Patients received vaccination from 4-6 weeks after radiotherapy alone, or with temozolomide cycles. Standard pretreatment was either radiotherapy, temozolomide, or, for most, radiochemotherapy with temozolomide.

The time point is: week 11, during vaccination. Vaccination used 300 ug of mutant IDH1 20-mer peptide per dose, with topical imiquimod. General study findings and limits: Alterations occurring in top peripheral T cell clonotypes seemed unrelated to pseudoprogression.

CDR3 length: 16 residues. Between the trimmed V and J ends, which lost 3 bases and 3 bases, there was a span of 18 bases. From germline, CDR1 is KGHSH and CDR2 LQKENI. This clone was seen only once. Its antigen remains unidentified. Only in-frame clones appear in the TCRdb table, and some are missing; sequencing was by immunoSEQ multiplex PCR. In the table there are approximately 21,000 clones, roughly 91% of which are singletons. Specimen: PBMCs, collected from a glioma patient whose treatment included an IDH1 peptide vaccine. The J gene is TRBJ2-7, the V gene TRBV18; the D call may be TRBD1 or TRBD2 (7 bases each). The sequence was obtained from a woman between 35 and 50 years old with glioma. CDR3 coding DNA: TGTGCCAGCTCACCGCGGACAGGCGGCGGGGGCTACGAGCAGTACTTC. Protein product: CASSPRTGGGGYEQYF.